A selection of T cell receptor beta chains follows, all from one sample in a study of cytomegalovirus exposure and HLA in healthy donors. The data were produced by immunoSEQ multiplex PCR, yet TCRdb's version contains in-frame clones alone and is incomplete. The sample carries roughly 230,000 clones, about nine tenths recorded once. The specimen was PBMCs. The receptors stem from a woman aged 30 to 39 in good health and CMV-seronegative. Each CDR3 is given with its conserved first and last residue. The D gene is left open where the match is weak. Size is stated for part of the rows, as once, few or many counts, or as a class when the clone is expanded.

cdr3_nt: TGTGCCAGTAGTATGGGGCAGGGTAGGACCTACGAGCAGTACTTC
cdr3_aa: CASSMGQGRTYEQYF
d_call: -
clone_size: -
v_call: TRBV19
j_call: TRBJ2-7

cdr3_nt: TGTGCCAGCAGTACCATGGGCACAGATACGCAGTATTTT
cdr3_aa: CASSTMGTDTQYF
d_call: -
clone_size: -
v_call: TRBV11-2
j_call: TRBJ2-3

cdr3_nt: TGTGCCAGCAGCGACCCCGGGACGGATCAAGAGACCCAGTACTTC
cdr3_aa: CASSDPGTDQETQYF
d_call: -
clone_size: -
v_call: TRBV7-9
j_call: TRBJ2-5

cdr3_nt: TGTGCCAGCTCACGGACGGGAGGGCAGAACGAGCAGTACTTC
cdr3_aa: CASSRTGGQNEQYF
d_call: TRBD2
clone_size: -
v_call: TRBV18
j_call: TRBJ2-7

cdr3_nt: TGTGCCAGCAGCTTAGACGCGGGGGCGCAGTACTTC
cdr3_aa: CASSLDAGAQYF
d_call: -
clone_size: -
v_call: TRBV11-2
j_call: TRBJ2-7

cdr3_nt: TGTGCCAGCAGTACAGGGTACCCTCCAGATACGCAGTATTTT
cdr3_aa: CASSTGYPPDTQYF
d_call: -
clone_size: -
v_call: TRBV6-1
j_call: TRBJ2-3

cdr3_nt: TGTGCCAGCAGCCTCCGGGGCTCTCCGAACGGGGAGACCCAGTACTTC
cdr3_aa: CASSLRGSPNGETQYF
d_call: -
clone_size: once
v_call: TRBV7-9
j_call: TRBJ2-5

cdr3_nt: TGTGCCAGCAGTTTCGGGGGGCCTGACAATGAGCAGTTCTTC
cdr3_aa: CASSFGGPDNEQFF
d_call: -
clone_size: -
v_call: TRBV27
j_call: TRBJ2-1

cdr3_nt: TGTGCCAGCAGTTTATCACGGGGGAGGAACGCCGGGGAGCTGTTTTTT
cdr3_aa: CASSLSRGRNAGELFF
d_call: -
clone_size: once
v_call: TRBV27
j_call: TRBJ2-2

cdr3_nt: TGCGCCAGCAGCTCAAGGACTAGCGGGAGGAAAATCGGGGAGCTGTTTTTT
cdr3_aa: CASSSRTSGRKIGELFF
d_call: TRBD2
clone_size: -
v_call: TRBV5-1
j_call: TRBJ2-2

cdr3_nt: TGTGCCAGCACCGGAGCGGGCTACGAGCAGTACTTC
cdr3_aa: CASTGAGYEQYF
d_call: -
clone_size: once
v_call: TRBV7-9
j_call: TRBJ2-7

cdr3_nt: TGTGCCAGCAGCGGACAGGGGACGTACGAGCAGTACTTC
cdr3_aa: CASSGQGTYEQYF
d_call: TRBD1
clone_size: -
v_call: TRBV27
j_call: TRBJ2-7